This is a list of T cell receptor beta chains from one sample in a study of T cells in Graves' hyperthyroidism and ophthalmopathy. One entry per CDR3 protein, called by TCRdb with MiXCR from the multiplex PCR reads. The sample records about 840,000 distinct CDR3 sequences, about 38% being singletons. The sample consisted of blood. The receptors here all came from a man aged 18 to 30 with Graves' hyperthyroidism. The CDR3 runs from the conserved cysteine through the conserved F or W. The D gene is left open where the match is weak. Size values are once, few and many counts, or a class for expanded clones, and some rows have none.

d_call | clone_size | j_call | v_call | cdr3_nt | cdr3_aa
. | few | TRBJ1-2 | TRBV12-3/TRBV12-4 | TGTGCCAGCAGTTTTGATCAGGGGAGGAATGGCTACACCTTC | CASSFDQGRNGYTF
TRBD2 | . | TRBJ2-7 | TRBV20-1 | TGCAGTGCAGAACTAGCGGGGAACCGCTACGAGCAGTACTTC | CSAELAGNRYEQYF
. | many | TRBJ2-5 | TRBV7-2 | TGTGCCAGCAGCTGGGGGACGGGGGGCTGGGAGACCCAGTACTTC | CASSWGTGGWETQYF
TRBD2 | few | TRBJ2-7 | TRBV4-1 | TGCGCCAGCAGCCAAGGGTCGACTAGCGGGAGCTACGAGCAGTACTTC | CASSQGSTSGSYEQYF
. | many | TRBJ1-1 | TRBV9 | TGTGCCAGCAGCCTCCTCAGAAGTTTCCCTGAAGCTTTCTTT | CASSLLRSFPEAFF
TRBD2 | many | TRBJ2-7 | TRBV29-1 | TGCAGCGTCCACGGGACTAGCGTCTACGAGCAGTACTTC | CSVHGTSVYEQYF
. | many | TRBJ2-5 | TRBV29-1 | TGCAGCGTTGCAAGCGGTGCCCGGCTGGAGACCCAGTACTTC | CSVASGARLETQYF
TRBD1 | . | TRBJ1-2 | TRBV5-8 | TGTGCCAGCAGCTCCCGCGAAGGACAGGGGGAATATGGCTACACCTTC | CASSSREGQGEYGYTF
. | . | TRBJ1-2 | TRBV29-1 | TGCAGCGCGAGGGGGTGGCAGAACTATGGCTACACCTTC | CSARGWQNYGYTF
TRBD2 | . | TRBJ2-7 | TRBV20-1 | TGCAGTGCTAGTTTCGCTAGCGGGAACCACGAGCAGTACTTC | CSASFASGNHEQYF
. | . | TRBJ1-5 | TRBV29-1 | TGCAGCGTCGACGGATTCAATCAGCCCCAGCATTTT | CSVDGFNQPQHF